This T cell receptor beta chain was documented in a study of blood T cell repertoires in COVID-19. At the level of the study: Specimens from acute and convalescent COVID-19 originated in the United States, Italy and Spain. Sources were T cells, B-cell-depleted T cells, or PBMCs; the material itself was cDNA or gDNA.

As originally analysed: Nucleated cell counts were estimated from reference gene primer amplification. Repertoires were generated with immunoSEQ multiplex PCR, while TCRdb's copy carries only in-frame clones and drops some. The V and J calls and clone size come from that table; D and trimming were worked out from the DNA. There are about 150,000 clones in the sample; around 88% occur only once, and less than 6.5% lies in the top ten. This clone appeared a few times. The sample has other DNA sequences that encode this CDR3 too. V was shortened by 6 bases and J by 2 bases, with 5 bases between the two germline ends. There are 12 residues in the CDR3.

The TCR was taken from a human donor in a cohort sampled during active COVID-19. Sequenced input: peripheral blood. The chain couples TRBV12-3 or TRBV12-4 to TRBJ1-5; tentative D call: TRBD1 (5 bases). CDR3 in amino acids: CASRGGNQPQHF. The CDR3 bases are TGTGCCAGCAGAGGGGGCAATCAGCCCCAGCATTTT.